This is a list of T cell receptor beta chains from one sample in a study of blood T cell repertoires in COVID-19. Assay: immunoSEQ multiplex PCR; the TCRdb copy retains only in-frame clones and omits some. This sample has about 230,000 clones, with about 80% found just once. Sequenced material: peripheral blood. The receptor set was obtained from a woman in her forties or fifties with acute or convalescent COVID-19. The CDR3 runs from the conserved cysteine through the conserved F or W. Each record gives: CDR3 protein, CDR3 DNA, clone size, D gene, V gene, CDR3 length, J gene. The D gene is left open where the match is weak. A row's size may be missing; if present it is once, few, many or a size class.

CDR3: CASSFIGREDTDTQYF
DNA: TGTGCCAGCAGTTTCATAGGGCGGGAAGACACAGATACGCAGTATTTT
size: .
D: .
V: TRBV28
length: 16
J: TRBJ2-3

CDR3: CASSLIQGDYNEQFF
DNA: TGTGCCAGCAGCTTAATCCAGGGGGACTACAATGAGCAGTTCTTC
size: .
D: TRBD1
V: TRBV7-8
length: 15
J: TRBJ2-1

CDR3: CASRATGTYEQYF
DNA: TGTGCCAGCAGGGCGACGGGTACCTACGAGCAGTACTTC
size: .
D: .
V: TRBV28
length: 13
J: TRBJ2-7

CDR3: CASRAGAADQRNGYTF
DNA: TGTGCCAGTAGGGCGGGGGCCGCGGACCAAAGGAATGGCTACACCTTC
size: once
D: .
V: TRBV19
length: 16
J: TRBJ1-2

CDR3: CASSRDRGLETQYF
DNA: TGTGCCAGCAGCAGGGACAGGGGGCTGGAGACCCAGTACTTC
size: .
D: TRBD1
V: TRBV28
length: 14
J: TRBJ2-5

CDR3: CASSRANEQFF
DNA: TGTGCCAGCAGCCGGGCGAACGAGCAGTTCTTC
size: .
D: .
V: TRBV3-1/TRBV3-2
length: 11
J: TRBJ2-1

CDR3: CASRFDSSPLHF
DNA: TGCGCCAGCAGATTTGACAGCTCACCCCTCCACTTT
size: .
D: .
V: TRBV5-1
length: 12
J: TRBJ1-6

CDR3: CASSGQGADTQYF
DNA: TGCGCCAGCAGCGGCCAGGGGGCAGATACGCAGTATTTT
size: once
D: TRBD1
V: TRBV4-1
length: 13
J: TRBJ2-3

CDR3: CASSIPAGYEAFF
DNA: TGTGCCAGTAGTATACCCGCAGGGTATGAAGCTTTCTTT
size: .
D: .
V: TRBV19
length: 13
J: TRBJ1-1

CDR3: CASSQSGGPNEKLFF
DNA: TGTGCCAGCAGCCAAAGCGGTGGGCCTAATGAAAAACTGTTTTTT
size: many
D: .
V: TRBV28
length: 15
J: TRBJ1-4

CDR3: CASSPGRGSAGNTEAFF
DNA: TGTGCCAGCAGTCCTGGTCGTGGCAGCGCGGGAAACACTGAAGCTTTCTTT
size: .
D: .
V: TRBV11-3
length: 17
J: TRBJ1-1

CDR3: CASSYQRQRGETQYF
DNA: TGTGCCAGCAGTTACCAGAGGCAACGGGGGGAGACCCAGTACTTC
size: .
D: .
V: TRBV6-5
length: 15
J: TRBJ2-5

CDR3: CASSPPGARYYEQYF
DNA: TGTGCCAGCAGCCCCCCTGGGGCGCGGTACTACGAGCAGTACTTC
size: .
D: .
V: TRBV3-1/TRBV3-2
length: 15
J: TRBJ2-7

CDR3: CASSPLDRGGYGYTF
DNA: TGTGCCAGCAGTCCCCTAGACAGGGGAGGCTATGGCTACACCTTC
size: once
D: TRBD1
V: TRBV28
length: 15
J: TRBJ1-2

CDR3: CASSLGQGREYNEQFF
DNA: TGCGCCAGCAGCTTGGGACAGGGCCGTGAGTACAATGAGCAGTTCTTC
size: .
D: TRBD1
V: TRBV5-1
length: 16
J: TRBJ2-1

CDR3: CASSQRDRGGEKLFF
DNA: TGCGCCAGCAGCCAGCGGGACAGGGGAGGAGAAAAACTGTTTTTT
size: .
D: TRBD1
V: TRBV4-1
length: 15
J: TRBJ1-4

CDR3: CASSIGTGAQPQHF
DNA: TGTGCCAGTAGTATCGGGACAGGGGCCCAGCCCCAGCATTTT
size: .
D: TRBD1
V: TRBV19
length: 14
J: TRBJ1-5

CDR3: CASNLRGNTIYF
DNA: TGTGCCAGCAACCTTCGGGGAAACACCATATATTTT
size: .
D: .
V: TRBV12-3/TRBV12-4
length: 12
J: TRBJ1-3

CDR3: CASSLPFNEQFF
DNA: TGTGCCAGCAGCCTCCCCTTCAATGAGCAGTTCTTC
size: .
D: .
V: TRBV5-4
length: 12
J: TRBJ2-1

CDR3: CASSPGTGAGRYEQYF
DNA: TGCGCCAGCAGCCCCGGGACGGGAGCGGGACGCTACGAGCAGTACTTC
size: .
D: TRBD2
V: TRBV4-3
length: 16
J: TRBJ2-7

CDR3: CASSFTRADEKLFF
DNA: TGTGCCAGCAGTTTCACCAGGGCGGATGAAAAACTGTTTTTT
size: .
D: .
V: TRBV27
length: 14
J: TRBJ1-4

CDR3: CASSLLGQGADEQYF
DNA: TGTGCCAGCAGCCTCTTGGGACAGGGGGCGGATGAGCAGTACTTC
size: .
D: TRBD1
V: TRBV9
length: 15
J: TRBJ2-7

CDR3: CASSTGTGGYEQYF
DNA: TGTGCCAGTAGTACGGGGACAGGGGGCTACGAGCAGTACTTC
size: .
D: TRBD1
V: TRBV19
length: 14
J: TRBJ2-7

CDR3: CASRGGAGGSEKLFF
DNA: TGTGCCAGCAGGGGCGGGGCAGGGGGTAGTGAAAAACTGTTTTTT
size: few
D: TRBD1
V: TRBV6-5
length: 15
J: TRBJ1-4

CDR3: CASSNPRVSYEQYF
DNA: TGTGCCAGCAGCAACCCTCGGGTCTCCTACGAGCAGTACTTC
size: .
D: .
V: TRBV7-2
length: 14
J: TRBJ2-7

CDR3: CASSLGGQGLGEAFF
DNA: TGTGCCAGCAGCTTAGGAGGCCAGGGATTGGGTGAAGCTTTCTTT
size: .
D: .
V: TRBV7-9
length: 15
J: TRBJ1-1

CDR3: CASADRGGEKLFF
DNA: TGTGCCAGCGCGGACAGGGGTGGGGAAAAACTGTTTTTT
size: .
D: TRBD1
V: TRBV19
length: 13
J: TRBJ1-4

CDR3: CASSLLLGLAGVIRETQYF
DNA: TGCGCCAGCAGTCTCCTCCTGGGACTAGCGGGGGTAATCAGAGAGACCCAGTACTTC
size: .
D: TRBD2
V: TRBV23-1
length: 19
J: TRBJ2-5

CDR3: CASSSRSGQDPPDTQYF
DNA: TGTGCCAGCAGTTCACGATCGGGACAGGACCCTCCAGATACGCAGTATTTT
size: once
D: TRBD1
V: TRBV6-2/TRBV6-3
length: 17
J: TRBJ2-3

CDR3: CASTSWGGNQPQHF
DNA: TGTGCCAGCACCTCGTGGGGGGGCAATCAGCCCCAGCATTTT
size: once
D: .
V: TRBV28
length: 14
J: TRBJ1-5

CDR3: CAWRKLYATNEKLFF
DNA: TGTGCCTGGAGAAAACTTTACGCAACTAATGAAAAACTGTTTTTT
size: once
D: .
V: TRBV30
length: 15
J: TRBJ1-4

CDR3: CASSLLGLAGGPSYEQYF
DNA: TGTGCCAGCAGCCTACTCGGACTAGCGGGAGGGCCTTCCTACGAGCAGTACTTC
size: .
D: TRBD2
V: TRBV3-1/TRBV3-2
length: 18
J: TRBJ2-7

CDR3: CSASYGTVNNSPLHF
DNA: TGCAGTGCTAGTTATGGGACAGTAAATAATTCACCCCTCCACTTT
size: .
D: TRBD1
V: TRBV20-1
length: 15
J: TRBJ1-6

CDR3: CASSLETGETDTQYF
DNA: TGTGCCAGCAGCCTGGAGACAGGGGAGACAGATACGCAGTATTTT
size: .
D: TRBD1
V: TRBV6-6
length: 15
J: TRBJ2-3

CDR3: CATKTLRGYGYTF
DNA: TGTGCCACCAAGACCCTTAGAGGCTATGGCTACACCTTC
size: .
D: .
V: TRBV6-5
length: 13
J: TRBJ1-2

CDR3: CASSLDRGDGYTF
DNA: TGTGCCAGCAGCCTAGACAGGGGGGATGGCTACACCTTC
size: .
D: TRBD1
V: TRBV7-9
length: 13
J: TRBJ1-2

CDR3: CASSYLGTDYEQYF
DNA: TGTGCCAGCAGTTACTTAGGGACAGACTACGAGCAGTACTTC
size: once
D: TRBD1
V: TRBV6-2/TRBV6-3
length: 14
J: TRBJ2-7

CDR3: CASSGSSGSDEQFF
DNA: TGTGCCAGCAGCGGTTCTAGCGGGAGTGATGAGCAGTTCTTC
size: .
D: TRBD2
V: TRBV5-5
length: 14
J: TRBJ2-1

CDR3: CAWSTQEKLFF
DNA: TGTGCCTGGAGTACCCAGGAAAAACTGTTTTTT
size: .
D: .
V: TRBV30
length: 11
J: TRBJ1-4

CDR3: CASSQDSVGGFNEKLFF
DNA: TGCGCCAGCAGCCAAGATTCGGTGGGGGGGTTTAATGAAAAACTGTTTTTT
size: .
D: .
V: TRBV4-3
length: 17
J: TRBJ1-4

CDR3: CASGGAREGNTIYF
DNA: TGTGCCAGCGGGGGGGCGAGAGAGGGAAACACCATATATTTT
size: few
D: .
V: TRBV7-9
length: 14
J: TRBJ1-3

CDR3: CASSLGQESNYGYTF
DNA: TGCGCCAGCAGCTTGGGGCAGGAAAGCAACTATGGCTACACCTTC
size: .
D: .
V: TRBV5-1
length: 15
J: TRBJ1-2

CDR3: CASSFRGSRSYEQYF
DNA: TGTGCCAGCAGCTTTAGAGGTTCCAGATCCTACGAGCAGTACTTC
size: few
D: .
V: TRBV7-9
length: 15
J: TRBJ2-7

CDR3: CASSSRQRSNEKLFF
DNA: TGTGCCAGCAGTTCCCGACAGCGATCGAATGAAAAACTGTTTTTT
size: .
D: .
V: TRBV6-6
length: 15
J: TRBJ1-4

CDR3: CASRLDTSDTQYF
DNA: TGTGCCAGCAGACTGGACACCTCAGATACGCAGTATTTT
size: .
D: .
V: TRBV2
length: 13
J: TRBJ2-3

CDR3: CASSDRGTQMYF
DNA: TGTGCCAGCAGTGATCGGGGGACCCAAATGTACTTC
size: .
D: .
V: TRBV2
length: 12
J: TRBJ2-4